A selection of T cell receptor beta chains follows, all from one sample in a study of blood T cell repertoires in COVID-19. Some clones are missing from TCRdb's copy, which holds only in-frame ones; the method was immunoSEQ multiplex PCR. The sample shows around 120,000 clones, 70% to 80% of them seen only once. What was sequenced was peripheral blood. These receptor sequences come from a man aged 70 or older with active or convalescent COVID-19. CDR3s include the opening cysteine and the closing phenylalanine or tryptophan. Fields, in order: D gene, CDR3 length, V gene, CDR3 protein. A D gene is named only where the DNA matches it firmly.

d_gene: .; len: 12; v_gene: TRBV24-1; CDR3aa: CATSESSHEQFF
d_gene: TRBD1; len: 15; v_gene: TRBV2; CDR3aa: CASMERTGGGDEQYF
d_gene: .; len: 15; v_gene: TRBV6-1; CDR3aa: CASSENSPGANVLTF
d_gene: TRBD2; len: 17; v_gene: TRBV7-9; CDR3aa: CASSPLTSGLSTDTQYF
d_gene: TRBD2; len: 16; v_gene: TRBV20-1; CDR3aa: CSASLVAGGSTDTQYF
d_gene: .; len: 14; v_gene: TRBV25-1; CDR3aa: CATRGNDNYQPQHF
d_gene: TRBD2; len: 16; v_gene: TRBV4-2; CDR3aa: CASSLIAGASTDTQYF
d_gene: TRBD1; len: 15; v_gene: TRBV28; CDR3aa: CASSLVGQGDEKLFF
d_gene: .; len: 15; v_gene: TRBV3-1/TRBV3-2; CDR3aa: CASSQDGTGYETQYF
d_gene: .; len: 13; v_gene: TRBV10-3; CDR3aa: CAIREQENTEAFF
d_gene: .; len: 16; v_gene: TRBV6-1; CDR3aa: CASSEARQYSNQPQHF
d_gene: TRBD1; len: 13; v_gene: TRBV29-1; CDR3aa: CSVAGQENTEAFF
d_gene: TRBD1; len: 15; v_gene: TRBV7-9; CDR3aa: CASSLRDRGLEGYTF
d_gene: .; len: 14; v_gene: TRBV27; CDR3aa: CASSLDSLNQPQHF
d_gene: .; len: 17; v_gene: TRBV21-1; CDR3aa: CASSKALGDSPPYGYTF
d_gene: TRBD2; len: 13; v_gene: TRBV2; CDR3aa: CASKTSGPYEQYF
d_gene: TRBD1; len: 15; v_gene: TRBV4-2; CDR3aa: CASSSKRDRGSEQFF
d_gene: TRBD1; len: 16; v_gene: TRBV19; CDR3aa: CASGQTGLATNEKLFF
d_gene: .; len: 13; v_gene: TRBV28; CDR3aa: CATPGTGKGEQFF
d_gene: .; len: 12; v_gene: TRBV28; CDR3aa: CASSFSVGELFF
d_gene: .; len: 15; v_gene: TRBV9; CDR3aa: CASSRPGRPSYEQYF
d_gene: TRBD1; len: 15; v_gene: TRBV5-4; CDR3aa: CASSIPGGANYGYTF
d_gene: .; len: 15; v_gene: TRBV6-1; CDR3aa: CASSEVVGPYNEQFF
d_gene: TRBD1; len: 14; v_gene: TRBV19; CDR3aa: CASSLTGAQQPQHF
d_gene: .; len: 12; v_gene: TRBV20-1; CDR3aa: CSASRGSYEQYF
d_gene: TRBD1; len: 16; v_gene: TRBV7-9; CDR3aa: CASSLAQGTGRAEAFF
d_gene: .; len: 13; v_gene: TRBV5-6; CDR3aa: CASSRRAGDGYTF
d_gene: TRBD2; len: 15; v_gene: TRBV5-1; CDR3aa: CASSFEAGVYYEQYF